These T cell receptor beta chains were read from a single sample in a study of blood T cell repertoires in COVID-19. TCRdb keeps only in-frame clones here, not all; method: immunoSEQ multiplex PCR. The sample records 300,000 to 400,000 clones, approximately 89% being singletons. Sequencing was performed on peripheral blood. Receptors originate from a woman aged 45-59 years who had recovered from COVID-19. Each CDR3 is given with its conserved first and last residue. Size values are once, few and many counts, or a class for expanded clones, and some rows have none.

>NA|TRBV29-1
CSVGRINEKLFF
>NA|TRBV3-1/TRBV3-2
CASSREAAYGYTF
>NA|TRBV7-2
CASSLAGGAYEQYF
>NA|TRBV3-1/TRBV3-2
CASSQTSYEQYF
>NA|TRBV7-8
CASSLASGRYEQYF
>NA|TRBV6-5
CASRGKSYEQYF
>few|TRBV28
CASSRAVVSRQADYGYTF
>NA|TRBV11-3
CASSLVRGVELFF
>once|TRBV6-1
CASSEIVSFQQPQHF
>NA|TRBV19
CASSQGILNYGYTF
>NA|TRBV15
CATSRVGGLAGGLTYNEQFF
>NA|TRBV19
CASRNLLLSGNTIYF
>NA|TRBV6-6
CASSLTGVAYEQYF
>many|TRBV7-8
CASSLSGDRGLWGYTF
>NA|TRBV19
CASEGALGTEAFF
>NA|TRBV19
CASSILTGVTEAFF
>NA|TRBV2
CASSERTSNTGELFF
>NA|TRBV29-1
CSVGNPRQETQYF
>NA|TRBV7-7
CASSSGLAGLADTQYF
>once|TRBV7-2
CASTLGQTDGYTF
>NA|TRBV7-6
CASSPEAGTGTYEQYF
>NA|TRBV7-2
CASSLDRNQETQYF
>NA|TRBV28
CASSSGPIEQYF
>NA|TRBV28
CASRQTDGELFF
>once|TRBV7-2
CASRPWRSNTEAFF
>NA|TRBV6-6
CASSYSWRQGVNEQYF
>once|TRBV6-5
CASSQQGGHTEAFF
>NA|TRBV12-3/TRBV12-4
CASSFLSLEQYF
>once|TRBV11-2
CASSPDRGYSNQPQHF
>NA|TRBV9
CASSSYGTSGTDTQYF
>once|TRBV28
CASTPRGLALSTDTQYF
>NA|TRBV6-6
CASSSPGQVQETQYF
>NA|TRBV9
CASSALAGGQETQYF
>NA|TRBV5-1
CASSLAGSTGANVLTF
>NA|TRBV10-1
CASSAWTGDTEAFF
>NA|TRBV4-1
CASTPAGALSGANVLTF
>NA|TRBV19
CASRRGGADTQYF
>NA|TRBV9
CASSAMRANTEAFF
>NA|TRBV5-1
CATTTGVSTNEKLFF
>few|TRBV5-1
CASSLAISGRTQETQYF
>NA|TRBV30
CAAGQGGFYEQYF